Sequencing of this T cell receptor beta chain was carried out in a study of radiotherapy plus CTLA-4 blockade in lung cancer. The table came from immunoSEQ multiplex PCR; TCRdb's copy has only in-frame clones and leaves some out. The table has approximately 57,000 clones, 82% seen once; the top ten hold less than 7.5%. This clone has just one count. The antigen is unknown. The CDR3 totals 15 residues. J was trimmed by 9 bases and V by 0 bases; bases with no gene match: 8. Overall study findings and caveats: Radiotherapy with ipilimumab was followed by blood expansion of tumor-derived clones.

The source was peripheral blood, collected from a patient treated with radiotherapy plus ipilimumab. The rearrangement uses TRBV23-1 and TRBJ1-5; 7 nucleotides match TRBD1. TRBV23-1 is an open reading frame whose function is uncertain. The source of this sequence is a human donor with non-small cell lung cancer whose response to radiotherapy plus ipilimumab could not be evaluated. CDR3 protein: CASSQSEGGLGPQHF. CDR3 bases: TGCGCCAGCAGTCAATCGGAAGGGGGCCTCGGGCCCCAGCATTTT.